The 21 T cell receptor beta chains reported below all come from one sample, sequenced in a study of T cells in localized non-small cell lung cancer. The method was immunoSEQ multiplex PCR; TCRdb's version includes in-frame clones alone and lacks a portion of them. Altogether roughly 90,000 clones are present, around 90% being singletons, with the ten largest covering roughly 4%. Source: PBMCs, taken before any cancer treatment. The source of these receptors is a woman aged 35-70 years with stage II squamous cell lung carcinoma.

The V and J genes are TRBV5-4 and TRBJ1-1; 7 bases are shared with TRBD1. CDR3 length equals 15 residues. Germline values: CDR1 SGHNT, CDR2 YYREEE (reference sequence). V trimming: 4 bases; J trimming: 5 bases; junction bases outside the gene matches: 11. The CDR3 sequence: CASSPRQGGKTEAFF. CDR3 in DNA: TGTGCCAGCAGCCCCAGACAGGGAGGGAAAACTGAAGCTTTCTTT.

The rearrangement uses TRBV11-2 and TRBJ1-1; 7 bases agree with TRBD1. The V segment lost 4 bases and the J segment 1 base; nucleotides outside the gene matches: 12. Germline CDR1 SGHAT, CDR2 FQNNGV. The CDR3 has 17 amino acids. The CDR3 sequence is CASSSNRDSFRNTEAFF. CDR3 in DNA: TGTGCCAGCAGCTCTAACCGGGACAGTTTTCGGAACACTGAAGCTTTCTTT.

V is TRBV6-1 and J is TRBJ1-2, with 9 positions matching TRBD1. Germline V gene data show CDR1 as MNHNS and CDR2 as SASEGT. After removal of 5 bases from V and 7 bases from J, the junction contained 11 bases not matched to a gene. CDR3 length equals 15 residues. The CDR3 DNA follows: TGTGCCAGCAGTAAAATGGGACAGGGCATTAGTGGCTACACCTTC. The encoded protein is CASSKMGQGISGYTF.

The rearrangement links TRBV6-5 to TRBJ1-1; D might be TRBD1 (6 bases). The CDR3 is made up of 14 amino acids. Looked up from germline, CDR1 is MNHEY and CDR2 is SVGAGI. V was cut by 0 bases and J by 3 bases, with 8 bases left in between. CDR3 in amino acids: CASSYSWGHTEAFF. For the CDR3, the DNA is TGTGCCAGCAGTTACTCGTGGGGGCACACTGAAGCTTTCTTT.

This clone was found a few times. Written as DNA, the CDR3 is TGTGCCAGTAGTAGATCCCTAGGGCCCCAGCATTTT. Protein: CASSRSLGPQHF. The chain links TRBV19 to TRBJ1-5, with D unclear. The V end was cut by 4 bases, the J end by 9 bases, with 10 bases between. Germline V gene data show CDR1 as LNHDA and CDR2 as SQIVND (reference sequence). The CDR3 is made up of 12 amino acids.

The V and J genes are TRBV4-1 and TRBJ2-5; 10 positions agree with TRBD2. After removal of 4 bases from V and 2 bases from J, the junction contained 4 bases not matched to a gene. The CDR3 is made up of 15 amino acids. The germline CDR1 and CDR2 sequences are MGHRA and YSYEKL. CDR3 DNA sequence: TGCGCCAGCAGCCGCAATAGCGGGGGGCAAGAGACCCAGTACTTC. This gives the protein CASSRNSGGQETQYF.

This sequence joins TRBV13 and TRBJ2-7; the D call may be TRBD1 or TRBD2 (5 bases each). V lost 6 bases to trimming and J lost 10 bases, with 19 bases between them. This CDR3 has 13 residues. Germline V gives CDR1 PRHDT, CDR2 FYEKMQ (reference sequence). CDR3 in amino acids: CASRLSGATDQYF. The CDR3 nucleotides are TGTGCCAGCAGACTCTCCGGGGCCACGGACCAGTACTTC.

This chain joins TRBV30 and TRBJ1-2; D not resolved. The V end lost 0 bases, the J end lost 1 base, and 6 bases lay between the germline ends. Germline CDR1 and CDR2: GTSNPN and SVGIG (reference sequence). This CDR3 is 13 amino acids long. DNA of the CDR3: TGTGCCTGGAGTGTTAAGATTAACTATGGCTACACCTTC. Translating gives CAWSVKINYGYTF.

This chain links TRBV29-1 with TRBJ1-3, with 7 bases identical to TRBD1. Germline lookup yields CDR1 SQVTM and CDR2 ANQGSEA. This CDR3 spans 14 amino acids. After removal of 3 bases from V and 2 bases from J, the junction contained 4 bases not matched to a gene. The CDR3 loop is CSVDVQGTGNTIYF. The CDR3 DNA is TGCAGCGTTGATGTACAGGGGACTGGAAACACCATATATTTT.

The V and J genes are TRBV25-1 and TRBJ2-2, with 7 bases aligning to TRBD2. CDR1 and CDR2 from the germline V gene are MGHDK and SYGVNS. The V segment lost 4 bases and the J segment 2 bases; nucleotides outside the gene matches: 1. The CDR3 is made up of 14 amino acids. The CDR3 DNA reads as TGTGCCAGCAGTGGAGCGGGAAACACCGGGGAGCTGTTTTTT. Its translation is CASSGAGNTGELFF.

V is TRBV5-1 and J is TRBJ2-5, with 10 bases lining up with TRBD2. J lost 4 bases, V lost 0 bases, and 6 bases had no gene match. Germline V lookup: CDR1 SGHRS, CDR2 YFSETQ. This CDR3 has 16 amino acids. The CDR3 here is CASSLVAGGRGETQYF. CDR3 DNA sequence: TGCGCCAGCAGCTTGGTAGCGGGGGGCCGGGGAGAGACCCAGTACTTC.

The chain recombines TRBV27 with TRBJ1-1; D gene ambiguous. Trimming left V 5 bases short and J 0 bases short, with 7 bases between. Per the germline V gene, CDR1 is MNHEY and CDR2 is SMNVEV (reference sequence). The CDR3 is made up of 13 amino acids. The CDR3 bases are TGTGCCAGCAGTGGAGGCATGAACACTGAAGCTTTCTTT. This codes for CASSGGMNTEAFF.

This clone was seen a handful of times. The rearrangement uses TRBV7-9 and TRBJ2-2, with a possible D match to TRBD2 (5 bases). This CDR3 has 15 residues. V gave up 5 bases and J gave up 2 bases, with 12 bases separating them. Germline CDR1 is SEHNR and CDR2 is FQNEAQ (reference sequence). CDR3 protein: CASSGWTENTGELFF. CDR3 in DNA: TGTGCCAGCAGCGGGTGGACTGAAAACACCGGGGAGCTGTTTTTT.

V and J are TRBV2 and TRBJ2-4, with D perhaps matching TRBD1 or TRBD2 (5 bases each). Germline CDR1 and CDR2: SNHLY and FYNNEI. The CDR3 extends over 15 amino acids. V lost 8 bases, J lost 0 bases, and 14 bases lay in between. The CDR3 DNA reads as TGTGCCAGCGAAGGGACGCTACTAGCCAAAAACATTCAGTACTTC. Amino acids: CASEGTLLAKNIQYF.

The CDR3 nucleotides read TGCGCCAGCAGCTGGGCAGGGGATGGCAATCAGCCCCAGCATTTT. Its protein is CASSWAGDGNQPQHF. The chain combines TRBV5-1 with TRBJ1-5; the D gene is possibly TRBD1 (6 bases). V lost 3 bases, J lost 2 bases, and 12 bases lay in between. The CDR3 covers 15 residues. CDR1 SGHRS and CDR2 YFSETQ come from the germline V gene. Looking up the rest from reference TRBV5-1 and TRBJ1-5 gives the full variable domain: KAGVTQTPRYLIKTRGQQVTLSCSPISGHRSVSWYQQTPGQGLQFLFEYFSETQRNKGNFPGRFSGRQFSNSRSEMNVSTLELGDSALYLCASSWAGDGNQPQHFGDGTRLSIL.

J is TRBJ2-7 and V is TRBV29-1, with 7 bases fitting TRBD2. The germline V gene encodes CDR1 SQVTM and CDR2 ANQGSEA. This CDR3 is built from 11 residues. Trimming at V came to 4 bases and at J to 3 bases, leaving 0 bases not matched to a gene. CDR3 sequence: CSVGGSYEQYF. CDR3 coding DNA: TGCAGCGTTGGCGGGAGCTACGAGCAGTACTTC.

The rearrangement joins TRBV6-5 to TRBJ2-1; D is uncertain. Germline V CDR1 and CDR2: MNHEY, SVGAGI. The CDR3 sequence is 15 residues long. Trimming removed 2 bases from V and 5 bases from J, with 13 bases in between. The CDR3 sequence is CASSYDSRKDNEQFF. CDR3 DNA sequence: TGTGCCAGCAGTTACGACTCCCGGAAAGACAATGAGCAGTTCTTC.

This chain links TRBV29-1 with TRBJ1-2; the D gene is possibly TRBD1 (5 bases). The CDR3 has 11 amino acids. V was pared by 6 bases and J by 7 bases, with 12 bases between. Germline V gives CDR1 SQVTM, CDR2 ANQGSEA. For the CDR3, the DNA is TGCAGCGTCGCTTCGGGGGGTGGCTACACCTTC. Residues: CSVASGGGYTF.

The chain couples TRBV5-6 to TRBJ2-7; 7 bases line up with TRBD2. V shed 4 bases, J shed 2 bases, and the junction held 0 bases outside the gene matches. The germline V gene encodes CDR1 SGHDT and CDR2 YYEEEE. The CDR3 loop spans 12 amino acids. Here the CDR3 reads CASSGGAYEQYF. The CDR3 DNA reads as TGTGCCAGCAGCGGGGGGGCCTACGAGCAGTACTTC.

The gene calls are TRBV7-7 and TRBJ2-2; tentative D call: TRBD2 (6 bases). Per the germline V gene, CDR1 is SSHAT and CDR2 is FNYEAQ (reference sequence). This CDR3 comprises 14 residues. Deletions cut 3 bases from V and 3 bases from J, with 8 bases between. The CDR3 DNA sequence: TGTGCCAGCAGCTTGGGGGGAGACACCGGGGAGCTGTTTTTT. Translation gives CASSLGGDTGELFF.

The V gene is TRBV5-8, the J gene TRBJ2-7, with TRBD1 matching 9 bases. In germline, CDR1 is SGHTS, CDR2 YDEGEE. V gave up 2 bases and J gave up 4 bases; unmatched junction bases: 7. The CDR3 is made up of 15 amino acids. The CDR3 here is CASSFGTGWVYEQYF. The CDR3 DNA reads TGTGCCAGCAGCTTCGGGACAGGGTGGGTTTACGAGCAGTACTTC.